This T cell receptor (beta chain) was observed in a study of a mutant IDH1 vaccine in newly diagnosed glioma. Study information: Mean patient age was around 40 years; approximately 62% were male and about 40% female. Held at week 35, visit V12 was the safety follow-up, and visit V13 followed at week 47. General study points: Pseudoprogression showed no apparent link to changes in top peripheral T cell clonotypes.

Indicated time point: week 35, safety follow-up. Mutant IDH1 20-mer peptide, at 300 ug, made up each vaccine dose, with topical imiquimod. After removal of 7 bases from V and 5 bases from J, the junction contained 11 bases not matched to a gene. The CDR3 totals 15 residues. Germline assignment: CDR1 MNHEY and CDR2 SVGAGI. Sequencing used immunoSEQ multiplex PCR; TCRdb keeps in-frame clones, though not all of them. The profile shows approximately 47,000 clones, about 88% of them singletons. In regard to this clone: The antigen is unknown.

The sample in question was PBMCs, obtained from a glioma patient whose treatment included an IDH1 peptide vaccine. The clonotype comes from a woman between 40 and 55 years old with glioma. The rearrangement joins TRBV6-5 to TRBJ2-7; 10 bases fit TRBD1. The CDR3 loop reads CASMGVDRGRNEQYF. The CDR3 coding sequence is TGTGCCAGCATGGGTGTGGACAGGGGGAGGAACGAGCAGTACTTC.